Shown below are 29 T cell receptor beta chains from a single sample sequenced in a study of identical twins. TCRdb re-called the 5' RACE reads through MiXCR, storing one row per CDR3 protein. The repertoire holds about 480,000 distinct CDR3 sequences, 14% seen once, with roughly 0.5% in the top ten. The sample also formed part of further work on yellow fever vaccine responses in identical twins.

Material: CD4+ T cells sorted from blood. These receptors were obtained from a woman aged 18 to 35 in good health.

This clonotype was recorded at least ten times. The CDR3 protein is CASSQERLFYEQYF. CDR3 in DNA: TGCGCCAGCAGCCAAGAGCGTCTATTCTACGAGCAGTACTTC. The chain carries TRBV4-3 and TRBJ2-7; D call uncertain. The CDR3 has 14 amino acids. The V gene lost 0 bases and the J gene lost 3 bases, with 9 bases spanning the gap. The germline gives CDR1 LGHNA, CDR2 YSLEER.

This clonotype was detected a few times. This chain joins TRBV2 and TRBJ1-1, with no clear D. The V gene lost 8 bases and the J gene lost 10 bases, with 17 bases spanning the gap. This CDR3 is built from 12 residues. Germline CDR1 reads SNHLY; CDR2 reads FYNNEI. This CDR3 reads CASGPGRLGAFF. The CDR3, as DNA: TGTGCCAGCGGACCAGGAAGACTCGGAGCTTTCTTT. The complete variable domain, with remaining parts taken from reference TRBV2 and TRBJ1-1, reads EPEVTQTPSHQVTQMGQEVILRCVPISNHLYFYWYRQILGQKVEFLVSFYNNEISEKSEIFDDQFSVERPDGSNFTLKIRSTKLEDSAMYFCASGPGRLGAFFGQGTRLTVV.

The V and J genes are TRBV19 and TRBJ2-5; 8 nucleotides match TRBD1. After removal of 6 bases from V and 6 bases from J, the junction contained 9 bases not matched to a gene. Per germline, CDR1 LNHDA and CDR2 SQIVND (reference sequence). There are 14 residues in the CDR3. The CDR3 sequence: CASSRDRQVQTQYF. In DNA, the CDR3 is TGTGCCAGTAGCCGGGACAGGCAAGTGCAGACCCAGTACTTC.

In this sample, this clonotype turned up a few times. J is TRBJ2-1 and V is TRBV7-2; TRBD2 aligns across 11 bases. The J segment lost 9 bases and the V segment lost 7 bases, leaving 5 bases of the junction unmatched. This CDR3 contains 13 residues. The germline V gene has CDR1 SGHTA and CDR2 FQGNSA. The CDR3 nucleotides are TGTGCCAGCAAGACTAGCGGGACTCTTGAGCAGTTCTTC. This gives the protein CASKTSGTLEQFF.

This clonotype has just a few counts. V gene TRBV3-1 combines with J gene TRBJ2-1; 10 bases line up with TRBD1. Germline V gene sequence: CDR1 LGHDT, CDR2 YNNKEL (reference sequence). J was trimmed by 6 bases and V by 8 bases; bases with no gene match: 4. This CDR3 has 13 amino acids. CDR3 nucleotides: TGTGCCAGCCGACAGGGGGCAAGCAATGAGCAGTTCTTC. Its translation: CASRQGASNEQFF.

The sample holds a few counts of this clonotype. V is TRBV4-1 and J is TRBJ2-2; 11 bases agree with TRBD2. V shed 1 base, J shed 6 bases, and the junction held 7 bases outside the gene matches. The CDR3 extends over 17 amino acids. The germline V gene encodes CDR1 MGHRA and CDR2 YSYEKL. Here the CDR3 reads CASSQVELAGVSGELFF. The CDR3, as DNA: TGCGCCAGCAGCCAAGTGGAACTAGCGGGAGTATCCGGGGAGCTGTTTTTT.

This clonotype was recorded at least ten times. V is TRBV20-1 and J is TRBJ2-3; D ambiguous. With 6 bases removed from V and 0 bases from J, the gap between germline ends came to 13 bases. Germline lookup yields CDR1 DFQATT and CDR2 SNEGSKA (reference sequence). This CDR3 region has 14 residues. In DNA, the CDR3 is TGCAGTGCGTCCCGGGTGGGGAGCACAGATACGCAGTATTTT. Translation: CSASRVGSTDTQYF.

J is TRBJ2-2 and V is TRBV5-1; D possibly corresponds to TRBD2 (5 bases). Trimming stripped 5 bases from V and 2 bases from J, with 16 bases between. The germline V gene has CDR1 SGHRS and CDR2 YFSETQ. The CDR3 extends over 16 amino acids. In DNA form, the CDR3 reads TGCGCCAGCAGAGAAAAACCGGGATACAACACCGGGGAGCTGTTTTTT. It specifies CASREKPGYNTGELFF.

The rearrangement uses TRBV29-1 and TRBJ1-1; no definite D call. V gave up 4 bases and J gave up 5 bases, with 5 bases separating them. In germline, CDR1 is SQVTM, CDR2 ANQGSEA. CDR3 length equals 10 residues. The CDR3 nucleotides read TGCAGCGTTGTAGGTACTGAAGCTTTCTTT. It translates to CSVVGTEAFF.

This clonotype came up a few times. Here the CDR3 reads CASSLRTSNTGELFF. Here the CDR3 DNA reads TGTGCCAGCAGCCTACGGACATCGAACACCGGGGAGCTGTTTTTT. The chain has TRBV3-1 and TRBJ2-2; TRBD1 is a possible D gene (5 bases). Germline V gene sequence: CDR1 LGHDT, CDR2 YNNKEL (reference sequence). V was cut by 4 bases and J by 0 bases, with 9 bases left in between. The CDR3 consists of 15 residues. The entire variable domain, with the rest obtained from reference TRBV3-1 and TRBJ2-2, is as follows: DTAVSQTPKYLVTQMGNDKSIKCEQNLGHDTMYWYKQDSKKFLKIMFSYNNKELIINETVPNRFSPKSPDKAHLNLHINSLELGDSAVYFCASSLRTSNTGELFFGEGSRLTVL.

This clonotype was seen more than once but under ten times. The chain has TRBV4-1 and TRBJ1-2; unclear D gene. This CDR3 has 16 amino acids. Germline V lookup: CDR1 MGHRA, CDR2 YSYEKL. The V and J ends lost 0 bases and 6 bases respectively, with 17 bases between them. CDR3: CASSQEAAVSADGYTF. DNA for the CDR3: TGCGCCAGCAGCCAAGAAGCGGCGGTGTCAGCTGATGGCTACACCTTC.

The sample holds a few counts of this clonotype. The V gene is TRBV28, the J gene TRBJ2-3; 8 bases align to TRBD2. Trimming at V came to 3 bases and at J to 5 bases, leaving 16 bases not matched to a gene. Germline V gene lookup returns CDR1 MDHEN and CDR2 SYDVKM. CDR3 length: 18 amino acids. This CDR3 is CASSFPVGLAGKGDTQYF. The CDR3 nucleotides read TGTGCCAGCAGTTTCCCCGTAGGACTAGCAGGGAAGGGAGATACGCAGTATTTT.

The CDR3: CASTGTSGLSTDTQYF. The DNA of the CDR3 is TGTGCCAGCACCGGCACTAGCGGTTTAAGCACAGATACGCAGTATTTT. The J gene is TRBJ2-3, the V gene TRBV28, with 8 bases fitting TRBD2. The CDR3 has 16 residues. Looked up from germline, CDR1 is MDHEN and CDR2 is SYDVKM. V lost 7 bases and J lost 0; bases outside the gene matches: 9.

The V gene is TRBV7-8, the J gene TRBJ1-5; TRBD1 matches 7 bases. CDR1 and CDR2 (germline): SGHVS, FQNEAQ. V trimming: 5 bases; J trimming: 7 bases; junction bases outside the gene matches: 5. The CDR3 is made up of 13 amino acids. The CDR3: CASSREGAQPQHF. CDR3 bases: TGTGCCAGCAGCCGCGAGGGGGCCCAGCCCCAGCATTTT.

The table lists this clonotype with a few counts. This rearrangement joins TRBV5-1 to TRBJ1-5; the match to TRBD1 covers 10 bases. Germline values: CDR1 SGHRS, CDR2 YFSETQ. CDR3 size: 15 residues. V lost 4 bases, J lost 2 bases, and 3 bases stayed unmatched. CDR3 protein: CASSAGQGGNQPQHF. The CDR3 DNA reads TGCGCCAGCAGCGCAGGACAGGGGGGCAATCAGCCCCAGCATTTT.

V usage is TRBV3-1 and J usage is TRBJ2-5; D may be TRBD2 (5 bases). Germline assignment: CDR1 LGHDT and CDR2 YNNKEL (reference sequence). Trimming shortened V by 0 bases and J by 1 base, and 9 bases separated the two germline ends. There are 15 residues in the CDR3. CDR3 loop: CASSQDSGFQETQYF. The CDR3 DNA is TGTGCCAGCAGCCAAGATTCGGGGTTCCAAGAGACCCAGTACTTC.

The J gene is TRBJ2-5, the V gene TRBV5-1; D perhaps matches TRBD2 (5 bases). Germline lookup yields CDR1 SGHRS and CDR2 YFSETQ. The CDR3 sequence is 14 residues long. V was clipped by 0 bases and J by 4 bases, with 10 bases between them. In DNA, the CDR3 is TGCGCCAGCAGCTTGGTCGGGATTCGAGAGACCCAGTACTTC. This gives the protein CASSLVGIRETQYF. The whole variable domain, filled in from reference TRBV5-1 and TRBJ2-5, reads KAGVTQTPRYLIKTRGQQVTLSCSPISGHRSVSWYQQTPGQGLQFLFEYFSETQRNKGNFPGRFSGRQFSNSRSEMNVSTLELGDSALYLCASSLVGIRETQYFGPGTRLLVL.

V is TRBV30 and J is TRBJ2-2; 10 bases line up with TRBD1. Losses at the gene ends were 3 bases for V and 5 bases for J; bases not matched to a gene: 0. Germline V lookup: CDR1 GTSNPN, CDR2 SVGIG (reference sequence). The CDR3 has 13 amino acids. The CDR3 loop is CAWRGQGTGELFF. The CDR3 nucleotides read TGTGCCTGGAGGGGACAGGGGACCGGGGAGCTGTTTTTT.

This clonotype has a count of ten or more. The J gene is TRBJ1-5, the V gene TRBV4-1; possible D gene TRBD1, 5 bases. Germline assignment: CDR1 MGHRA and CDR2 YSYEKL. Trimming pared 3 bases from V and 7 bases from J, leaving 13 bases between. The CDR3 contains 14 residues. CDR3 DNA sequence: TGCGCCAGCAGCCATCGGGACGGCGAGCAGCCCCAGCATTTT. Translated: CASSHRDGEQPQHF.

This clonotype was found a few times. This chain links TRBV20-1 with TRBJ2-1; maybe TRBD2 (6 bases). Looked up from germline, CDR1 is DFQATT and CDR2 is SNEGSKA (reference sequence). CDR3 size: 16 residues. V was trimmed by 3 bases and J by 4 bases, leaving 19 bases between them. CDR3 in DNA: TGCAGTGCTAGCCTCCCTCTCCGGGACTCTTACAATGAGCAGTTCTTC. Amino acids: CSASLPLRDSYNEQFF.

The chain recombines TRBV3-1 with TRBJ2-5, with 9 bases that match TRBD1. Germline-derived CDR1 and CDR2 are LGHDT and YNNKEL (reference sequence). V lost 3 bases and J lost 2; bases outside the gene matches: 13. This CDR3 is built from 18 residues. The CDR3: CASSHLTDRGGGQETQYF. CDR3 sequence (DNA): TGTGCCAGCAGCCATCTGACTGACAGGGGGGGAGGGCAAGAGACCCAGTACTTC.

The chain carries TRBV10-1 and TRBJ2-2, with D possibly TRBD2 on 5 matching bases. Germline V gene sequence: CDR1 WNHNN, CDR2 SYGVQD (reference sequence). This CDR3 is 14 amino acids long. The V end was cut by 6 bases, the J end by 6 bases, with 14 bases between. CDR3: CASSATPSSGELFF. As DNA, the CDR3 is TGCGCCAGCAGCGCAACCCCTAGCTCCGGGGAGCTGTTTTTT.

The chain employs TRBV7-8 and TRBJ2-1; TRBD2 matches at 11 bases. Germline CDR1 SGHVS, CDR2 FQNEAQ. The CDR3 runs 19 residues. V gave up 5 bases and J gave up 5 bases; unmatched junction bases: 17. This CDR3 is CASSLGLSLAGGPDNEQFF. The CDR3 nucleotides are TGTGCCAGCAGCCTCGGACTCTCGCTAGCGGGAGGTCCTGACAATGAGCAGTTCTTC.

This clonotype was picked up a small number of times. The J gene is TRBJ2-5, the V gene TRBV7-2, with D tentatively TRBD1 or TRBD2 (5 bases each). CDR1 is SGHTA, CDR2 FQGNSA, per germline. V dropped 1 base and J dropped 3 bases, with 15 bases sitting between them. The CDR3 is made up of 16 amino acids. The CDR3 DNA is TGTGCCAGCAGCTTAGGCGCAGGGAGAGGAGAAGAGACCCAGTACTTC. It specifies CASSLGAGRGEETQYF.

The chain links TRBV3-1 to TRBJ2-3, with D perhaps TRBD1 (5 bases). V lost 1 base and J 4 bases, leaving 15 bases between the germline ends. The CDR3 is made up of 16 amino acids. Germline values: CDR1 LGHDT, CDR2 YNNKEL (reference sequence). The CDR3 DNA follows: TGTGCCAGCAGCCAAGTAGGACCCCTAGGGGCAGATACGCAGTATTTT. It yields the protein CASSQVGPLGADTQYF.

This chain links TRBV5-6 with TRBJ2-1, with D unclear. The CDR3 is made up of 14 amino acids. V lost 2 bases to trimming and J lost 4 bases, with 10 bases between them. Germline values: CDR1 SGHDT, CDR2 YYEEEE. In nucleotides, the CDR3 is TGTGCCAGCAGCTTCGGAGCTGGGTACAATGAGCAGTTCTTC. This codes for CASSFGAGYNEQFF.

V is TRBV19 and J is TRBJ2-7, with D possibly TRBD1 on 5 matching bases. V was trimmed by 7 bases and J by 0 bases, leaving 16 bases between them. CDR1 LNHDA and CDR2 SQIVND come from the germline V gene (reference sequence). The length of the CDR3 is 15 residues. CDR3 in amino acids: CASTRGQGASYEQYF. CDR3 DNA sequence: TGTGCCAGTACTAGGGGCCAGGGCGCCTCCTACGAGCAGTACTTC.

This clonotype was found a few times. This rearrangement joins TRBV5-1 to TRBJ2-1; D might be TRBD2 (7 bases). Germline CDR1 reads SGHRS; CDR2 reads YFSETQ. V shed 6 bases and J shed 4 bases, with 20 bases lying between them. The CDR3 length is 16 residues. The CDR3 loop is CASILGAGAPYNEQFF. CDR3 coding DNA: TGCGCCAGCATTCTGGGTGCGGGGGCCCCGTACAATGAGCAGTTCTTC.

About this clonotype itself: Just one base apart from a much larger clone, this may be a read error. The CDR3 coding sequence is TGTGCCAGCTGGGGGAACTCTGAAGCTTTCTTT. Protein sequence: CASWGNSEAFF. This chain links TRBV28 with TRBJ1-1; perhaps TRBD1 as D (5 bases). Germline assignment: CDR1 MDHEN and CDR2 SYDVKM. The CDR3 runs 11 residues.